This T cell receptor (beta chain) was profiled in a study of CD8+CD57+ T cells in acquired aplastic anemia. Study-wide findings and caveats: Patients and controls had in common twenty-nine CD8+ CDR3 sequences. In CD8+ cells, Simpson's diversity showed no significant difference between patients and controls.

Sequencing involved patients with CD8+CD57+ cell expansion previously shown by flow cytometry. Each patient had severe acquired aplastic anemia. By the time of blood sampling, patients had still received no therapy. As to this clonotype: What it binds is unknown. One end of the junction does not line up with germline, which may come from a read error.

TCR beta VDJ and CDR3 were profiled, and genomic DNA was the template. One entry per CDR3 protein, called by TCRdb with MiXCR from the reads. The profile shows about 180,000 distinct CDR3 sequences, about three fifths of them singletons. From germline, CDR1 is SEHNR and CDR2 FQNEAQ (reference sequence). CDR3 length: 15 amino acids. The clonotype originates from a human donor with aplastic anemia. The rearrangement uses TRBV7-9 and TRBJ1-6, with a possible D match to TRBD1 (6 bases). The material sequenced was sorted CD4+, CD8+, or CD8+CD57+ T cells (not recorded which) from PBMCs. CDR3 region: CASRPQDSLNSPFHF. As DNA, the CDR3 is TGTGCCAGCAGGCCCCAGGACAGCCTTAATTCACCCTTCCACTTT. The full variable domain, with the rest looked up from reference TRBV7-9 and TRBJ1-6, is DTGVSQNPRHKITKRGQNVTFRCDPISEHNRLYWYRQTLGQGPEFLTYFQNEAQLEKSRLLSDRFSAERPKGSFSTLEIQRTEQGDSAMYLCASRPQDSLNSPFHFGNGTRLTVT.